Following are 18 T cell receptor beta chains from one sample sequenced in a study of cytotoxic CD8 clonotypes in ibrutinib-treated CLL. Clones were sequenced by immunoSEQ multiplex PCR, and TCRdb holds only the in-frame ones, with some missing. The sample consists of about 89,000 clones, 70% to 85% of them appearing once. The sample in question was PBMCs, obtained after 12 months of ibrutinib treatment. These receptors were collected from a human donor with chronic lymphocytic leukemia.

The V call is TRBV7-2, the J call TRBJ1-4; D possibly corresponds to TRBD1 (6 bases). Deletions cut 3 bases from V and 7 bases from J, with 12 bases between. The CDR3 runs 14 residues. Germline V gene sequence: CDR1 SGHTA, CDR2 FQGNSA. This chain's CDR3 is CASSFVGGGEKLFF. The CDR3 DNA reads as TGTGCCAGCAGCTTTGTTGGGGGCGGTGAAAAACTGTTTTTT.

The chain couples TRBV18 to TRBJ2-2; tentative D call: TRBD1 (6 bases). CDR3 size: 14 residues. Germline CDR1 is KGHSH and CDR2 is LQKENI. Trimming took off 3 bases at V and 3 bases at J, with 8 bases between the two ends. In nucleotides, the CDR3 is TGTGCCAGCTCACCGAGACAGGACACCGGGGAGCTGTTTTTT. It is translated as CASSPRQDTGELFF.

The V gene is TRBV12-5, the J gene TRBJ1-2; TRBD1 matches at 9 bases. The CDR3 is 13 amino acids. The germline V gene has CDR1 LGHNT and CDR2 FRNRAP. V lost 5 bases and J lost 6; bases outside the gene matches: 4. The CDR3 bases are TGTGCTAGTGGTACAGGGACAGGGAATGGCTACACCTTC. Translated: CASGTGTGNGYTF.

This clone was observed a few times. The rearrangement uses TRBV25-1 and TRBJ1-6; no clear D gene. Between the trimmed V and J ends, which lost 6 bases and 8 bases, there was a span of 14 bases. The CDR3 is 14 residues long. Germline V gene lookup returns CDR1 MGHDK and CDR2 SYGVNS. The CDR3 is CASRDAGWDSPLHF. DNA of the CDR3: TGTGCCAGCAGGGACGCCGGATGGGATTCACCCCTCCACTTT.

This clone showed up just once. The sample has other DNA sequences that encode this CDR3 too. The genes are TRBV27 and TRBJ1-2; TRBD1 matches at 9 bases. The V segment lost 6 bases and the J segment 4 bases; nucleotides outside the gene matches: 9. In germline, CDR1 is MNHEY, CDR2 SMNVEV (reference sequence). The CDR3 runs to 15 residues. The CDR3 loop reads CASRGTGTGIYGYTF. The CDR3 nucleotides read TGTGCCAGCAGGGGGACAGGGACCGGAATCTATGGCTACACCTTC.

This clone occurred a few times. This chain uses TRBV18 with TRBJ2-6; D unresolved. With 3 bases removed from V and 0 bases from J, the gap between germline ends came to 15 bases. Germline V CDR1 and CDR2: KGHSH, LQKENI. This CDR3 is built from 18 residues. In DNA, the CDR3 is TGTGCCAGCTCACCTCCCTCAGGACGGGTCTCTGGGGCCAACGTCCTGACTTTC. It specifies CASSPPSGRVSGANVLTF.

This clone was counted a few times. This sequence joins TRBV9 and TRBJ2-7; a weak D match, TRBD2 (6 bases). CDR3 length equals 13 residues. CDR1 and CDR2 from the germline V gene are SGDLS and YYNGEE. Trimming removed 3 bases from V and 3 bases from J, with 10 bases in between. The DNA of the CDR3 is TGTGCCAGCAGCGGCGGGGAATTCTACGAGCAGTACTTC. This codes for CASSGGEFYEQYF.

The CDR3 nucleotides read TGCGCCAGCAGCCACCACCTAGCGGGGGGTCCTTACGAGCAGTACTTC. Amino acids: CASSHHLAGGPYEQYF. V and J are TRBV4-1 and TRBJ2-7, with 11 bases matching TRBD2. The germline CDR1 and CDR2 sequences are MGHRA and YSYEKL. V was pared by 3 bases and J by 4 bases, with 8 bases of the junction left unmatched. The CDR3 sequence is 16 residues long.

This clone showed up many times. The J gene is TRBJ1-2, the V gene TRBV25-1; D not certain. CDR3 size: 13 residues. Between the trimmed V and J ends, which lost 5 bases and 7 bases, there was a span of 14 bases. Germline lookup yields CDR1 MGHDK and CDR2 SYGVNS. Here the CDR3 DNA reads TGTGCCAGCAGTCGAGACAACCGATTTGGCTACACCTTC. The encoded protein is CASSRDNRFGYTF.

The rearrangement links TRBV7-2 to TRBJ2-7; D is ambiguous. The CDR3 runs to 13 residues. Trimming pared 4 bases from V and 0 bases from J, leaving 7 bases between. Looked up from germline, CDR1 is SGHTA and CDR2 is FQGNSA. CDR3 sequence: CASSSRSSYEQYF. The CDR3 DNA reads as TGTGCCAGCAGCTCTCGGAGCTCCTACGAGCAGTACTTC.

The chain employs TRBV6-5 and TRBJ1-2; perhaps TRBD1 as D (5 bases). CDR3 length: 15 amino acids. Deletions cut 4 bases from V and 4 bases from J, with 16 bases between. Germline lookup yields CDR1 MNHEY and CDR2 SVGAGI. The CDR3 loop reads CASSSAGGDLYGYTF. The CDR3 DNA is TGTGCCAGCAGTTCCGCGGGGGGTGATCTCTATGGCTACACCTTC.

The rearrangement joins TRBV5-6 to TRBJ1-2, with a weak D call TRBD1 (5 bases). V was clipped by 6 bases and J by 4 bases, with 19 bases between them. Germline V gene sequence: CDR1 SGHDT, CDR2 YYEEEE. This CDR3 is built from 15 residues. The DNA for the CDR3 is TGTGCCAGCACCCAATTGGGCAGGGAAATCTATGGCTACACCTTC. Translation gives CASTQLGREIYGYTF.

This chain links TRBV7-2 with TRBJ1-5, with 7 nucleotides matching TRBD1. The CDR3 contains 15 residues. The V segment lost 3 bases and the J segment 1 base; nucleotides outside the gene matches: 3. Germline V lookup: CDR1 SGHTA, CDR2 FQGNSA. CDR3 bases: TGTGCCAGCAGCTTGACAGGGACCAGCAATCAGCCCCAGCATTTT. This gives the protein CASSLTGTSNQPQHF.

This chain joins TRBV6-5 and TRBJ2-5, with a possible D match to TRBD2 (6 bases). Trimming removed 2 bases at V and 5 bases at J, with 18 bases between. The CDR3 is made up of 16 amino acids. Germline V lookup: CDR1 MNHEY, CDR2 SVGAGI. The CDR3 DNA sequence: TGTGCCAGCAGTTACCGTGTTGGGTGGGGGGTGGAGACCCAGTACTTC. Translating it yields CASSYRVGWGVETQYF.

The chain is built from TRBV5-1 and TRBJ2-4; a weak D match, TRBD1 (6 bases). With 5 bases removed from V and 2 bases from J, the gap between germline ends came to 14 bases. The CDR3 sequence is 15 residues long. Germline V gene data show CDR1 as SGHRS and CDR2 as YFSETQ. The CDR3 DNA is TGCGCCAGCAGTCCTGACAGGTCGTCCAAAAACATTCAGTACTTC. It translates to CASSPDRSSKNIQYF.

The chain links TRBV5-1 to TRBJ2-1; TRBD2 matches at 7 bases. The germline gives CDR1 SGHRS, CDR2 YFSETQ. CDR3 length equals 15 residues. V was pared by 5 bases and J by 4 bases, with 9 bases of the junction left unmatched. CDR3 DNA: TGCGCCAGCAGGACCCCTAGCGGTTTTTACAATGAGCAGTTCTTC. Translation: CASRTPSGFYNEQFF.

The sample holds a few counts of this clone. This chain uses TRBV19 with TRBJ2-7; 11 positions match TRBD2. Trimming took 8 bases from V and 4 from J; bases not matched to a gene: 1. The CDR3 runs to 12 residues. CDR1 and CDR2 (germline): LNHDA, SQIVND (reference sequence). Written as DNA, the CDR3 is TGTGCCAGTTCTAGCGGGGGGTACGAGCAGTACTTC. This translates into CASSSGGYEQYF.

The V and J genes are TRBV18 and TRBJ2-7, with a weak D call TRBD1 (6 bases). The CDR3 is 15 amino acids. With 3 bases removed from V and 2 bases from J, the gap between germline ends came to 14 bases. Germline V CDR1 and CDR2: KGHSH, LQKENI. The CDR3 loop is CASSPPAGATYEQYF. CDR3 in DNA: TGTGCCAGCTCACCCCCGGCAGGGGCCACCTACGAGCAGTACTTC.